The clone carrying this T cell receptor (beta chain) is a singleton in its sample. Its antigen is as yet unknown. One entry per CDR3 protein, called by TCRdb with MiXCR from the multiplex PCR reads. The sample carries approximately 88,000 distinct CDR3 sequences, approximately 28% recorded once. These data come from a study of breast tumors, draining lymph nodes, adjacent tissues. Regarding the study as a whole: The data were judged consistent with most tumor T cells coming from lymph node and expanding in tumor. Tumor and nontumor repertoires were significantly more similar in luminal-like than in basal-like breast cancer. Tumor T cell lymph node origin was a supported hypothesis, not proven. Compared with lymph nodes, tumors were less diverse; compared with nontumor tissue, more.

Axillary draining lymph nodes of breast cancer patients supplied the node samples. This CDR3 comprises 15 residues. Germline lookup yields CDR1 SGHNT and CDR2 YENEEA. The V end lost 6 bases, the J end lost 2 bases, and 17 bases lay between the germline ends. This chain connects TRBV11-3 to TRBJ2-7; unclear D gene. What was sequenced was axillary lymph node tissue. The sequence was obtained from a female donor with breast cancer. Some clones in this sample may be carry-over from other donors' samples. The CDR3: CASSSSSPVAYEQYF. Here the CDR3 DNA reads TGTGCCAGCAGTAGCAGTTCCCCAGTCGCCTACGAGCAGTACTTC.